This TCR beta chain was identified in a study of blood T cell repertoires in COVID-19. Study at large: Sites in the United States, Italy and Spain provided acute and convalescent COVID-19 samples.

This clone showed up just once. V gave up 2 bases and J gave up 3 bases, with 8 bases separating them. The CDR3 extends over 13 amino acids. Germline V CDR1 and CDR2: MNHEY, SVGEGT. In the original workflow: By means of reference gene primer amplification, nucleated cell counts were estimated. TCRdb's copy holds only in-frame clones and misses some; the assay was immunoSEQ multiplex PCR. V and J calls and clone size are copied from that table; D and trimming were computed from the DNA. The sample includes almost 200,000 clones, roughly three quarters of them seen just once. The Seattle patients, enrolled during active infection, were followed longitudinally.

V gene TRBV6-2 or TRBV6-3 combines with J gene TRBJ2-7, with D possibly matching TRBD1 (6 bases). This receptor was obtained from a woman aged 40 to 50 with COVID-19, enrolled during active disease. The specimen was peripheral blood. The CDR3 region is CASSYEGHYEQYF. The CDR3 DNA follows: TGTGCCAGCAGTTACGAGGGACACTACGAGCAGTACTTC.